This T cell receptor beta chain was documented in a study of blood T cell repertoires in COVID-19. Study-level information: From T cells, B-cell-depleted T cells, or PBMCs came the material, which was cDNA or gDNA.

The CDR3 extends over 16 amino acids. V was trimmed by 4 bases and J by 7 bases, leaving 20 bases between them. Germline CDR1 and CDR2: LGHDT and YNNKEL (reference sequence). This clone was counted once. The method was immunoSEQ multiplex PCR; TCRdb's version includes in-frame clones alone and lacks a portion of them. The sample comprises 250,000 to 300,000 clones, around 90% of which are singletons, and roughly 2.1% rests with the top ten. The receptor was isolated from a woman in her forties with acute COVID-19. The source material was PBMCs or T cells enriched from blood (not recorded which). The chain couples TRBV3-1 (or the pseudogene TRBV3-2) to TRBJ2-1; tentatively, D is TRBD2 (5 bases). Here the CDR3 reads CASSPTQAGLGNEQFF. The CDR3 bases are TGTGCCAGCAGCCCCACCCAGGCGGGTCTGGGTAATGAGCAGTTCTTC.